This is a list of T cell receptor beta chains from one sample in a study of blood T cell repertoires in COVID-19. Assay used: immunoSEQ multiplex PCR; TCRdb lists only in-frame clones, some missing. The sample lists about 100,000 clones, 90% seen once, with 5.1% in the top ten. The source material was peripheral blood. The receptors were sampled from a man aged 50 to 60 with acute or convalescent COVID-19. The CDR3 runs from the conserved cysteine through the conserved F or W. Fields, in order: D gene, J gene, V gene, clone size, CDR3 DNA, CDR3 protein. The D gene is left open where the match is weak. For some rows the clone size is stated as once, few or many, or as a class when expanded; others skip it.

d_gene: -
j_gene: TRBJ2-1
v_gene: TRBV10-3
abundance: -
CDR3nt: TGTGCCATCAGTGAGGGAGTCAGCTCCTACAATGAGCAGTTCTTC
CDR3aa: CAISEGVSSYNEQFF

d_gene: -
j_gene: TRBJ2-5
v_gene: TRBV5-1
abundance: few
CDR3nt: TGCGCCAGCAGCTTGGCAGGGCCAGAGACCCAGTACTTC
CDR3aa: CASSLAGPETQYF

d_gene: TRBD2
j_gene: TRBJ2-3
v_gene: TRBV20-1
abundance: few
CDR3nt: TGCAGTGCTAGTACGCGGGAGGGCACAGATACGCAGTATTTT
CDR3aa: CSASTREGTDTQYF

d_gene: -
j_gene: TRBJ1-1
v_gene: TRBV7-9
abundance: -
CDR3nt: TGTGCCAGCAGCAAAACCGGTCTTACGCTCACTGAAGCTTTCTTT
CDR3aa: CASSKTGLTLTEAFF

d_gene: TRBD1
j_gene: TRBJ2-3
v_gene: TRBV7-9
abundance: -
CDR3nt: TGTGCCAGCAGCCCCCCCGGGACAGGGGGCGGAGATACGCAGTATTTT
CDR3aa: CASSPPGTGGGDTQYF

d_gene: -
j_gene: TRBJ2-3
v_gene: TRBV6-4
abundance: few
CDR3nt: TGTGCCAGCAGTGACTCCAGCAGGGAACTAAATACGCAGTATTTT
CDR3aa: CASSDSSRELNTQYF

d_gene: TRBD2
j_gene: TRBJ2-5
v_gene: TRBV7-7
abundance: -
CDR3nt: TGTGCCAGCAGCAATCCGGGACTACCAGAGACCCAGTACTTC
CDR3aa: CASSNPGLPETQYF

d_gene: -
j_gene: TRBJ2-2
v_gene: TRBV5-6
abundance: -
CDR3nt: TGTGCCAGCAGCTTCCGGGTCCACACCGGGGAGCTGTTTTTT
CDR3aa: CASSFRVHTGELFF

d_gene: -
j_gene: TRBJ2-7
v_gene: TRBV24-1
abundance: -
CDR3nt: TGTGCCACCAGTGGTACTAGTTTCTCCGAGCAGTACTTC
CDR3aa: CATSGTSFSEQYF

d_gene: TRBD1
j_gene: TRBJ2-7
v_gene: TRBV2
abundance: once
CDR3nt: TGTGCCAGCACCGGGGGACAGGCCTACGAGCAGTACTTC
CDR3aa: CASTGGQAYEQYF

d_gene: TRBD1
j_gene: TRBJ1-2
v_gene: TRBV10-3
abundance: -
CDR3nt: TGTGCCATCAGGGGGACAGGTAACTATGGCTACACCTTC
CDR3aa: CAIRGTGNYGYTF

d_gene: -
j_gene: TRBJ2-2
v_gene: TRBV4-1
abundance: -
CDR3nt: TGCGCCAGCAGCCAAGGGAGCGGGAACACCGGGGAGCTGTTTTTT
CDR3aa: CASSQGSGNTGELFF

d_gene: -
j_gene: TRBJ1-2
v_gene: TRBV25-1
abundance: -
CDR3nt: TGTGCCAGCAGTGATACGGGGGGACCTAACTATGGCTACACCTTC
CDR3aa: CASSDTGGPNYGYTF

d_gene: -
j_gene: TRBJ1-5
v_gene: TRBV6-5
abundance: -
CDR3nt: TGTGCCAGCAGTCCCGAACAGGGATCCCATCAGCCCCAGCATTTT
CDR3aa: CASSPEQGSHQPQHF

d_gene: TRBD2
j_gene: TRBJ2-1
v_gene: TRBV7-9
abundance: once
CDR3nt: TGTGCCAGCAGCTTAACTAGCGGGCCCAATGAGCAGTTCTTC
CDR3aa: CASSLTSGPNEQFF

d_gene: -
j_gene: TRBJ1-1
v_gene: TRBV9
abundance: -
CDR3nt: TGTGCCAGCAGCGTAGATCCAGGGCCCGACACTGAAGCTTTCTTT
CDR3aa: CASSVDPGPDTEAFF

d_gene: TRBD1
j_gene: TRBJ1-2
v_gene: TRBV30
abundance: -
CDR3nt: TGTGCCTGGAAAGGGACAGGGGGCTCTGGCTACACCTTC
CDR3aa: CAWKGTGGSGYTF

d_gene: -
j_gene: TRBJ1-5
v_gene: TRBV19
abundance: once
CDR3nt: TGTGCCAGTAGTATAGGGCGGGGGGGGCCGCGGAATCAGCCCCAGCATTTT
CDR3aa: CASSIGRGGPRNQPQHF

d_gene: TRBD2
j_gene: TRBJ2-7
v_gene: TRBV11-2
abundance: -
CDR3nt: TGTGCCAGCAGCTTAGAACTAGCGGGCTCCTACGAGCAGTACTTC
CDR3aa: CASSLELAGSYEQYF

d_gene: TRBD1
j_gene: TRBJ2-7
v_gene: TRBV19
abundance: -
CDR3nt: TGTGCCAGTAGCATAGACAGGGGGCTTGTCTACGAGCAGTACTTC
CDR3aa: CASSIDRGLVYEQYF

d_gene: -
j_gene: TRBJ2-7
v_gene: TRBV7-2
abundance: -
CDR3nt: TGTGCCAGCAGCTTAACTGACATCTACGAGCAGTACTTC
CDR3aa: CASSLTDIYEQYF

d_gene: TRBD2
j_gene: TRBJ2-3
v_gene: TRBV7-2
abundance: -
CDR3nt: TGTGCCAGCAGCTTGTCTAGCGGGAGGGGAAGCACAGATACGCAGTATTTT
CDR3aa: CASSLSSGRGSTDTQYF

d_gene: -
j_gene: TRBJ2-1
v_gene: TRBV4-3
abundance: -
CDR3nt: TGCGCCAGCAGCACCCCGAAGGGGACAACGTACAATGAGCAGTTCTTC
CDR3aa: CASSTPKGTTYNEQFF

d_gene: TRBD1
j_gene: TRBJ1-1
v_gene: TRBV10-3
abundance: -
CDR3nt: TGTGCCATCAGTCCATGGACAGGGAGGACTGAAGCTTTCTTT
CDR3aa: CAISPWTGRTEAFF

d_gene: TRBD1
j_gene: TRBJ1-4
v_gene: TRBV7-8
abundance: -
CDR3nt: TGTGCCAGCAGCTTAGCCGGGACAGGGGGCATGGAAAAACTGTTTTTT
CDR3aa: CASSLAGTGGMEKLFF

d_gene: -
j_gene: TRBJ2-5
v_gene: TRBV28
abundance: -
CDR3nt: TGTGCCAGCAGTTCGGGAATCCACAAGGTCCAGCAAGAGACCCAGTACTTC
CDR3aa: CASSSGIHKVQQETQYF

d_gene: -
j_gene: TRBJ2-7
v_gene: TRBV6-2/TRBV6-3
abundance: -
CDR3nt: TGTGCCAGCAGTTCTGGAGGGAGGTTTTCGCGTTACGAGCAGTACTTC
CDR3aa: CASSSGGRFSRYEQYF

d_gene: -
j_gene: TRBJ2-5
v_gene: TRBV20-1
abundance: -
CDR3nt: TGCAGTGCTAGTTCCGTCCAAGAGACCCAGTACTTC
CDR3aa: CSASSVQETQYF

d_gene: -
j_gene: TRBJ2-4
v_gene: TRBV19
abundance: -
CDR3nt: TGTGCCAGTAGTACCGGGACTCTCCTAGCCAAAAACATTCAGTACTTC
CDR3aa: CASSTGTLLAKNIQYF

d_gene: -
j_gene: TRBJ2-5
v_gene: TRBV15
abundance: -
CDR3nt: TGTGCCACCAGCAGAGGGAGGGCCGAAGAGACCCAGTACTTC
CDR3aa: CATSRGRAEETQYF

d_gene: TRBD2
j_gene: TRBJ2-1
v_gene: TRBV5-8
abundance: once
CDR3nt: TGTGCCAGCAGCCAAGGACTAGCGGGAGCATCCGGGCAGTTCTTC
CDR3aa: CASSQGLAGASGQFF

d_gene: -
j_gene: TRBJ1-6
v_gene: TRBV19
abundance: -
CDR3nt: TGTGCCAGTACCCAGGGTAATTCACCCCTCCACTTT
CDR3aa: CASTQGNSPLHF

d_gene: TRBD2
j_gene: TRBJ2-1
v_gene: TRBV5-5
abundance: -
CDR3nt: TGTGCCAGCAGCTTTGGGACTAGCGGGGGAGACAATGAGCAGTTCTTC
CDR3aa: CASSFGTSGGDNEQFF

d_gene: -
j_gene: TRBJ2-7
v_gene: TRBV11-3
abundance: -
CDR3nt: TGTGCCAGCAGTTCAACTGATTACGAGCAGTACTTC
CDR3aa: CASSSTDYEQYF

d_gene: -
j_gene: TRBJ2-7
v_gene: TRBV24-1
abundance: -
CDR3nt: TGTGCCACCAGTGATCCCACGGGGGGCAGGGAGCAGTACTTC
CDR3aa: CATSDPTGGREQYF

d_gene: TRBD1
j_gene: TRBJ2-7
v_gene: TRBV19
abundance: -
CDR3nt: TGTGCCAGTAGTCTAAGGACAGGGGCCCTCTACGAGCAGTACTTC
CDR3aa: CASSLRTGALYEQYF

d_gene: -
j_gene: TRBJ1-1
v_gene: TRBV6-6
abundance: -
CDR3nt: TGTGCCAGCAGACAGGGTTCGAACACTGAAGCTTTCTTT
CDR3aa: CASRQGSNTEAFF

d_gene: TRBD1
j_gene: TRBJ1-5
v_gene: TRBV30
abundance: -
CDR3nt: TGTGCCTTCAGGGCGGCCGGGACAGGGGTAGGCAATCAGCCCCAGCATTTT
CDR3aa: CAFRAAGTGVGNQPQHF

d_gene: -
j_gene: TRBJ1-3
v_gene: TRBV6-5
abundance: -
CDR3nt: TGTGCCAGCACGGGGGGGCGGTCTGGAAACACCATATATTTT
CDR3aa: CASTGGRSGNTIYF

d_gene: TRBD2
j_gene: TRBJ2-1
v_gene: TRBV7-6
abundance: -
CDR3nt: TGTGCCAGCAGCTCCCCCCCCAGCGGGAGGGCCACTGCCTACAATGAGCAGTTCTTC
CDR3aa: CASSSPPSGRATAYNEQFF

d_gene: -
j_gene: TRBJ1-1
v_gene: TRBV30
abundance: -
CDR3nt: TGTGCCTGGAGTGTTGGGAGAAACACTGAAGCTTTCTTT
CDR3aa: CAWSVGRNTEAFF